What follows describes a single T cell receptor (beta chain). Antigen: not known. cDNA reverse transcribed from extracted RNA served as the sequencing template. Sequencing used immunoSEQ multiplex PCR; TCRdb keeps in-frame clones, though not all of them. This sample has approximately 180,000 clones, with 50% to 70% found just once. The study team obtained lesional scalp punch biopsies and peripheral blood from alopecia areata patients. The entry originates in a study of CD8+ T cells in alopecia areata. As for the study in general: Tofacitinib administration to treated patients was oral, at 5 to 10 mg twice daily. Tofacitinib ran for 6 to 18 months before 6 months off drug.

Study-wide points: The study found higher clonality in lesional than normal scalp, especially in alopecia totalis/universalis.

The V end lost 0 bases, the J end lost 6 bases, and 12 bases lay between the germline ends. The CDR3 is 13 amino acids. The germline gives CDR1 GTSNPN, CDR2 SVGIG (reference sequence). Material: CD4+ T cells sorted from blood, obtained at week 0. The rearrangement uses TRBV30 and TRBJ2-7, with D hard to call. This clonotype was sampled from a human donor with alopecia areata. The CDR3 is CAWSVVGPSEQYF. Here the CDR3 DNA reads TGTGCCTGGAGTGTAGTCGGGCCGAGCGAGCAGTACTTC.